A single sample is the source of the 22 T cell receptor beta chains below, sequenced in a study of cytomegalovirus exposure and HLA in healthy donors. Vbeta (60) and Jbeta (13) primers were used in the PCR. Clones were sequenced by immunoSEQ multiplex PCR, and TCRdb holds only the in-frame ones, with some missing. The table has approximately 130,000 clones, about 78% seen once. Sequencing was performed on PBMCs. These receptors originate from a man aged 45 to 65 in good health and CMV-seronegative.

The rearrangement links TRBV5-1 to TRBJ1-5; D is possibly TRBD1 (5 bases). This CDR3 is built from 14 residues. Germline V gene sequence: CDR1 SGHRS, CDR2 YFSETQ. V was cut by 6 bases and J by 7 bases, with 17 bases left in between. The CDR3: CASKRGLEEQPQHF. The DNA for the CDR3 is TGCGCCAGCAAAAGGGGTTTAGAAGAACAGCCCCAGCATTTT.

In its sample, this clone was seen once. This chain connects TRBV7-9 to TRBJ1-4; D might be TRBD1 (5 bases). The V gene lost 0 bases and the J gene lost 3 bases, with 8 bases spanning the gap. In germline, CDR1 is SEHNR, CDR2 FQNEAQ (reference sequence). The CDR3 consists of 15 residues. This CDR3 reads CASSLARGANEKLFF. DNA for the CDR3: TGTGCCAGCAGCTTAGCGCGGGGCGCTAATGAAAAACTGTTTTTT.

J is TRBJ2-5 and V is TRBV6-1; D may be TRBD2 (6 bases). CDR3 size: 16 residues. Between the trimmed V and J ends, which lost 3 bases and 1 base, there was a span of 15 bases. Germline lookup yields CDR1 MNHNS and CDR2 SASEGT. Here the CDR3 DNA reads TGTGCCAGCAGTGACCCCCCGGGAGTCTCCCAAGAGACCCAGTACTTC. It translates to CASSDPPGVSQETQYF.

This chain uses TRBV6-5 with TRBJ2-3, with 9 bases that match TRBD2. This CDR3 has 15 residues. V lost 7 bases to trimming and J lost 4 bases; unmatched junction nucleotides: 9. CDR1 is MNHEY, CDR2 SVGAGI, per germline. CDR3 residues: CASTDAAGGPDTQYF. The CDR3 region has the DNA TGTGCCAGCACCGACGCGGCGGGAGGGCCAGATACGCAGTATTTT.

This sequence joins TRBV30 and TRBJ2-6; D perhaps matches TRBD2 (7 bases). Trimming took off 2 bases at V and 2 bases at J, with 10 bases between the two ends. There are 15 residues in the CDR3. Per the germline V gene, CDR1 is GTSNPN and CDR2 is SVGIG (reference sequence). The CDR3 reads CAWSKGGTGANVLTF. The CDR3 DNA is TGTGCCTGGAGTAAGGGGGGGACTGGGGCCAACGTCCTGACTTTC.

The chain recombines TRBV28 with TRBJ2-7, with TRBD2 as a possible D gene (6 bases). The V gene lost 7 bases and the J gene lost 1 base, with 11 bases spanning the gap. The CDR3 extends over 13 amino acids. CDR1 MDHEN and CDR2 SYDVKM come from the germline V gene. The CDR3 loop reads CASKDGGSYEQYF. CDR3 sequence (DNA): TGTGCCAGCAAAGATGGGGGGTCCTACGAGCAGTACTTC.

V gene TRBV19 combines with J gene TRBJ2-2, with a possible D match to TRBD2 (6 bases). V was pared by 11 bases and J by 0 bases, with 13 bases between. Germline values: CDR1 LNHDA, CDR2 SQIVND (reference sequence). The CDR3 loop spans 14 amino acids. The CDR3 spells CAARAGTNTGELFF. The CDR3 nucleotides read TGTGCCGCTAGGGCGGGAACGAACACCGGGGAGCTGTTTTTT.

The chain is built from TRBV10-3 and TRBJ2-1; 11 bases are shared with TRBD2. From germline, CDR1 is ENHRY and CDR2 SYGVKD. Trimming took 5 bases from V and 4 from J; bases not matched to a gene: 1. CDR3 length equals 14 residues. For the CDR3, the DNA is TGTGCCATCAGTCGACTAGCGGGGTACAATGAGCAGTTCTTC. Translated, it gives CAISRLAGYNEQFF.

The V and J genes are TRBV18 and TRBJ1-2, with D tentatively TRBD1 (5 bases). The V and J ends lost 4 bases and 4 bases respectively, with 10 bases between them. CDR3 size: 13 residues. Germline CDR1 is KGHSH and CDR2 is LQKENI. CDR3 sequence reads: CASSREQAYGYTF. CDR3 sequence (DNA): TGTGCCAGCTCACGCGAACAGGCCTATGGCTACACCTTC. Based on the CDR3 plus reference TRBV18 and TRBJ1-2, the full variable domain is NAGVMQNPRHLVRRRGQEARLRCSPMKGHSHVYWYRQLPEEGLKFMVYLQKENIIDESGMPKERFSAEFPKEGPSILRIQQVVRGDSAAYFCASSREQAYGYTFGSGTRLTVV.

J is TRBJ2-5 and V is TRBV28, with 9 bases fitting TRBD1. Germline CDR1 MDHEN, CDR2 SYDVKM. Trimming cost V 6 bases and J 4 bases; bases outside gene matches: 3. This CDR3 has 13 residues. The CDR3: CASSPDRGETQYF. The CDR3 nucleotides are TGTGCCAGCAGCCCGGACAGGGGAGAGACCCAGTACTTC.

This chain links TRBV5-6 with TRBJ2-7, with D possibly being TRBD2 (6 bases). The germline V gene has CDR1 SGHDT and CDR2 YYEEEE. Between the trimmed V and J ends, which lost 0 bases and 3 bases, there was a span of 16 bases. The CDR3 runs to 16 residues. In DNA, the CDR3 is TGTGCCAGCAGCTTGGCCGGGAGACGTACAGGCTACGAGCAGTACTTC. Its translation: CASSLAGRRTGYEQYF.

The chain couples TRBV2 to TRBJ2-3; 8 positions match TRBD2. V gave up 8 bases and J gave up 0 bases; unmatched junction bases: 7. Germline CDR1 reads SNHLY; CDR2 reads FYNNEI. The CDR3 extends over 15 amino acids. For the CDR3, the DNA is TGTGCCAGCGGATGGCGGGAGGTGAGCACAGATACGCAGTATTTT. Translated: CASGWREVSTDTQYF.

The J gene is TRBJ2-1, the V gene TRBV10-3, with 9 bases matching TRBD1. With 4 bases clipped from V and 7 bases from J, the junction kept 5 bases outside the gene matches. Germline loops: CDR1 ENHRY, CDR2 SYGVKD. This CDR3 is built from 14 residues. The DNA of the CDR3 is TGTGCCATCAGTGTCGGGACAGGGTCAAATGAGCAGTTCTTC. Translating it yields CAISVGTGSNEQFF.

This sequence joins TRBV15 and TRBJ1-1; D is possibly TRBD1 (5 bases). Trimming shortened V by 0 bases and J by 4 bases, and 12 bases separated the two germline ends. This CDR3 is 15 amino acids long. Germline V gene lookup returns CDR1 LNHNV and CDR2 YYDKDF (reference sequence). Here the CDR3 reads CATSRDSQGGTEAFF. CDR3 nucleotide sequence: TGTGCCACCAGCAGAGATTCTCAGGGTGGCACTGAAGCTTTCTTT. The whole variable domain, remainder taken from reference TRBV15 and TRBJ1-1, is DAMVIQNPRYQVTQFGKPVTLSCSQTLNHNVMYWYQQKSSQAPKLLFHYYDKDFNNEADTPDNFQSRRPNTSFCFLDIRSPGLGDTAMYLCATSRDSQGGTEAFFGQGTRLTVV.

This chain links TRBV13 with TRBJ2-7, with 8 bases lining up with TRBD1. The junction had 8 bases not matched to a gene; V was cut back by 5 bases and J by 5 bases. Germline-derived CDR1 and CDR2 are PRHDT and FYEKMQ (reference sequence). CDR3 length equals 14 residues. In DNA form, the CDR3 reads TGTGCCAGCAGCGGAGACAGGGGTCTTGACGAGCAGTACTTC. Translated, it gives CASSGDRGLDEQYF.

V is TRBV2 and J is TRBJ2-1, with 7 bases fitting TRBD1. Per the germline V gene, CDR1 is SNHLY and CDR2 is FYNNEI. Trimming at V came to 2 bases and at J to 5 bases, leaving 0 bases not matched to a gene. CDR3 length equals 13 residues. CDR3 coding DNA: TGTGCCAGCAGTGAACAGGGGGACAATGAGCAGTTCTTC. Protein sequence: CASSEQGDNEQFF.

The V and J genes are TRBV7-2 and TRBJ2-6; TRBD1 matches at 8 bases. The CDR3 totals 17 residues. The trim removed 4 bases at V and 0 bases at J, leaving 5 bases unmatched. Germline loops: CDR1 SGHTA, CDR2 FQGNSA. CDR3 sequence (DNA): TGTGCCAGCAGCTCCCAGGGGGCGAGCTCTGGGGCCAACGTCCTGACTTTC. Protein sequence: CASSSQGASSGANVLTF.

With regard to this clone: Its ends do not fully match the called genes, so a read error is possible. The V gene is TRBV14, the J gene TRBJ1-1, with a weak D call TRBD1 (5 bases). This CDR3 region has 13 residues. The germline V gene has CDR1 SGHDN and CDR2 FVKESK. The CDR3 here is CATSRGLNTEAFF. The CDR3 nucleotides are TGTGCCACCAGCCGGGGCTTGAACACTGAAGCTTTCTTT.

The V and J genes are TRBV27 and TRBJ1-1, with D unresolved. Germline assignment: CDR1 MNHEY and CDR2 SMNVEV (reference sequence). This CDR3 is built from 13 residues. Trimming cost V 6 bases and J 1 base, with 9 bases left between them. The chain's CDR3 is CASSPPGNTEAFF. Here the CDR3 DNA reads TGTGCCAGCAGCCCCCCCGGGAACACTGAAGCTTTCTTT.

The sample holds a few counts of this clone. The rearrangement links TRBV5-4 to TRBJ2-7; 7 bases match TRBD1. This CDR3 comprises 14 residues. Per the germline V gene, CDR1 is SGHNT and CDR2 is YYREEE (reference sequence). Trimming cost V 4 bases and J 2 bases; bases outside gene matches: 6. As DNA, the CDR3 is TGTGCCAGCAGCCGCCGGGACAGAGCCTACGAGCAGTACTTC. Translating it yields CASSRRDRAYEQYF.

This chain uses TRBV19 with TRBJ2-2, with 10 nucleotides matching TRBD1. The V segment lost 10 bases and the J segment 2 bases; nucleotides outside the gene matches: 7. The CDR3 has 15 amino acids. Germline lookup yields CDR1 LNHDA and CDR2 SQIVND (reference sequence). The CDR3 region is CATRGQGTNTGELFF. Here the CDR3 DNA reads TGTGCCACCAGGGGACAGGGGACAAACACCGGGGAGCTGTTTTTT.

V usage is TRBV27 and J usage is TRBJ2-7; 7 bases map to TRBD2. The germline gives CDR1 MNHEY, CDR2 SMNVEV (reference sequence). This CDR3 has 14 residues. V lost 3 bases to trimming and J lost 5 bases; unmatched junction nucleotides: 7. As DNA, the CDR3 is TGTGCCAGCAGTTTTGGGGCGGGAGTCGACGAGCAGTACTTC. This translates into CASSFGAGVDEQYF.